The present T cell receptor (beta chain) was sequenced within a study of T cell clusters in autoimmune cytopenias. The wider study: A median of around 50,000 TRB reads per sample yielded a median about 2,500 distinct clonotypes.

One tube held mixed TRB-A and TRB-B primer pools for touch-down PCR. TCRdb re-called the multiplex PCR reads and catalogs CDR3 proteins one per entry, DNA excluded. The sample totals about 7,400 distinct CDR3 sequences. TRB amplification used approximately 270 ng of peripheral blood genomic DNA. Germline V gives CDR1 SGHDT, CDR2 YYEEEE. This CDR3 has 16 amino acids. Sequencing was performed on peripheral blood. The V gene is TRBV5-6, the J gene TRBJ2-2. The receptor was derived from a human donor with an autoimmune cytopenia or autoimmune hepatitis (not recorded which). CDR3 region: CASSLEIVANTGELFF. The variable domain in full, with the rest retrieved from reference TRBV5-6 and TRBJ2-2, is DAGVTQSPTHLIKTRGQQVTLRCSPKSGHDTVSWYQQALGQGPQFIFQYYEEEERQRGNFPDRFSGHQFPNYSSELNVNALLLGDSALYLCASSLEIVANTGELFFGEGSRLTVL.